This entry lists 7 T cell receptor beta chains sequenced from one sample in a study of TIL therapy for anti-PD-1-resistant metastatic lung cancer (dated by TCRdb to 2020 to 2023). What the time point label conveys for this sample: pre-treatment sample, taken before nivolumab and TIL therapy. The baseline tumor samples were excised metastases, mostly pleural nodules or supraclavicular lymph nodes, taken from the same resection that was used to grow TIL. TCR beta CDR3 regions were amplified from genomic DNA by bias-controlled multiplex PCR with the immunoSEQ v3 hsTCRB kit. In its TCRdb copy, this immuneACCESS table keeps in-frame sequences only and misses some clones. Where compared with another copy, unresolved V genes explain less than half of these, and the others have no known cause. Recorded for this sample are 10,000 to 12,000 clones; 55% to 70% of them occurred a single time. Of the sample, roughly 12% falls within the top ten clones.

The sample here was tumor tissue, taken at baseline. All receptors come from a person aged 25-80 years with non-small cell lung cancer.

This clone showed up just once. The chain employs TRBV7-9 and TRBJ1-6; no definite D call. The CDR3 sequence is 12 residues long. Between the trimmed V and J ends, which lost 5 bases and 7 bases, there was a span of 6 bases. Looked up from germline, CDR1 is SEHNR and CDR2 is FQNEAQ (reference sequence). CDR3 region: CASSRQNSPLHF. The CDR3 DNA is TGTGCCAGCAGCCGTCAGAATTCACCCCTCCACTTT.

This clone was observed a few times. The chain couples TRBV5-1 to TRBJ1-1; D perhaps matches TRBD1 (5 bases). From germline, CDR1 is SGHRS and CDR2 YFSETQ. V gave up 2 bases and J gave up 3 bases, with 8 bases separating them. The length of the CDR3 is 13 residues. The CDR3 nucleotides are TGCGCCAGCAGCTTTAAGGGGCACACTGAAGCTTTCTTT. Its translation: CASSFKGHTEAFF. Combining the CDR3 with reference TRBV5-1 and TRBJ1-1 gives the whole variable domain KAGVTQTPRYLIKTRGQQVTLSCSPISGHRSVSWYQQTPGQGLQFLFEYFSETQRNKGNFPGRFSGRQFSNSRSEMNVSTLELGDSALYLCASSFKGHTEAFFGQGTRLTVV.

The chain combines TRBV28 with TRBJ2-1, with D uncertain. Germline V gene data show CDR1 as MDHEN and CDR2 as SYDVKM. Trimming shortened V by 5 bases and J by 3 bases, and 14 bases separated the two germline ends. The CDR3 runs 15 residues. CDR3 sequence (DNA): TGTGCCAGCAGTCGACCAAATGGGGACTACAATGAGCAGTTCTTC. This encodes CASSRPNGDYNEQFF.

The chain carries TRBV6-6 and TRBJ1-2; D unclear. Germline V gene lookup returns CDR1 MNHNY and CDR2 SVGAGI (reference sequence). Trimming took 2 bases from V and 5 from J, leaving 6 bases between them. This CDR3 contains 12 residues. In nucleotides, the CDR3 is TGTGCCAGCAGTTACCTGGGGTATGGCTACACCTTC. This encodes CASSYLGYGYTF.

This sequence joins TRBV6-6 and TRBJ1-1, with D possibly matching TRBD1 (5 bases). The germline gives CDR1 MNHNY, CDR2 SVGAGI (reference sequence). Trimming cost V 0 bases and J 6 bases, with 17 bases left between them. The CDR3 contains 16 residues. DNA of the CDR3: TGTGCCAGCAGTTACTCGGCAGGGAGTCCCTTCCCTGAAGCTTTCTTT. This gives the protein CASSYSAGSPFPEAFF.

This clone qualifies as medium-sized. The chain employs TRBV7-6 and TRBJ2-2; possible D gene TRBD2, 5 bases. CDR1 SGHVS and CDR2 FNYEAQ come from the germline V gene. The length of the CDR3 is 14 residues. Trimming shortened V by 2 bases and J by 4 bases, and 8 bases separated the two germline ends. The CDR3 coding sequence is TGTGCCAGCAGCTTACTAGCAGTCACCGGGGAGCTGTTTTTT. Protein: CASSLLAVTGELFF.

This clone is medium-sized (0.01 to 0.1%) by share. At one end the junction does not follow the germline gene, possibly because of a read error. The chain uses TRBV10-2 and TRBJ1-1, with a possible D match to TRBD1 (6 bases). The CDR3 runs 11 residues. Germline V gene data show CDR1 as WSHSY and CDR2 as SAAADI. CDR3 nucleotide sequence: TGCGCCAGCAGTGGCGACAGGTTGGGTCACTTT. This gives the protein CASSGDRLGHF.